The present T cell receptor beta chain was sequenced within a study of T cell repertoires in ileal Crohn's disease. Overall study findings and caveats: The median delay to postoperative endoscopy was approximately 6.4 months. Endoscopic recurrence occurred in every patient whose clonality exceeded 26.8%. Compared with non-smokers, active smokers at surgery showed more clonal expansions.

TCRdb's table, derived via immunoSEQ multiplex PCR, lists solely in-frame clones and lacks some. The sample records tens of thousands of clones, about 89% being singletons. On this clone: The antigen is undetermined.

The time point is: neoterminal ileum biopsy at postoperative endoscopy, about 6 months after surgery. CDR1 is SNHLY and CDR2 is FYNNEI in the germline V gene. The ends were cut back, 4 bases at V and 0 bases at J, with 9 bases in the middle. The CDR3 runs to 15 residues. The receptor's source is an adult with Crohn's disease. Sequenced sample: ileal tissue. This chain joins TRBV2 and TRBJ2-2, with D uncertain. CDR3 sequence: CASSAEAANTGELFF. The CDR3 coding sequence is TGTGCCAGCAGTGCCGAGGCAGCGAACACCGGGGAGCTGTTTTTT. Full variable domain (outside the CDR3, taken from reference TRBV2 and TRBJ2-2): EPEVTQTPSHQVTQMGQEVILRCVPISNHLYFYWYRQILGQKVEFLVSFYNNEISEKSEIFDDQFSVERPDGSNFTLKIRSTKLEDSAMYFCASSAEAANTGELFFGEGSRLTVL.